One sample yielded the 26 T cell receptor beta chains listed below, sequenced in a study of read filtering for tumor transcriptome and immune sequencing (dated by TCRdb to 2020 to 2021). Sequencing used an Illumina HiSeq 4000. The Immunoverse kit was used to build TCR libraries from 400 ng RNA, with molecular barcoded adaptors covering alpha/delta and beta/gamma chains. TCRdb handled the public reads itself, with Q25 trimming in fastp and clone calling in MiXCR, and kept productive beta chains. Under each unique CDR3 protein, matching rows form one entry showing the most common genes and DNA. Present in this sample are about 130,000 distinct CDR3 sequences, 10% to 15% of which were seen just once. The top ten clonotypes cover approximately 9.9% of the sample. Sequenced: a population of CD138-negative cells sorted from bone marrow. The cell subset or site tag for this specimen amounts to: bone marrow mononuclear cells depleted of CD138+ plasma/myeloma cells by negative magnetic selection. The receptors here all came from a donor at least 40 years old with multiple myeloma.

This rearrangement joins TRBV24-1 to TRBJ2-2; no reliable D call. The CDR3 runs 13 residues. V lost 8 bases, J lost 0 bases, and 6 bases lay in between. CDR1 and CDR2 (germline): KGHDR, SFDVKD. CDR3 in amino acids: CATTEPNTGELFF. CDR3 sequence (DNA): TGTGCCACCACGGAACCGAACACCGGGGAGCTGTTTTTT.

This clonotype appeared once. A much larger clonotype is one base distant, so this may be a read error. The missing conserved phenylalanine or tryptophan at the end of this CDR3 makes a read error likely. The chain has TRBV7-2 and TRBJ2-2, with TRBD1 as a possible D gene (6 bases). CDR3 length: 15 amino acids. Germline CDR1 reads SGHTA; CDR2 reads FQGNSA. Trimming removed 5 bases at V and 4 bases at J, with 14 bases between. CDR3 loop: CASSQQGGFTGELFS. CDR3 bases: TGTGCCAGCAGCCAACAGGGCGGTTTCACCGGGGAGCTGTTTTCT.

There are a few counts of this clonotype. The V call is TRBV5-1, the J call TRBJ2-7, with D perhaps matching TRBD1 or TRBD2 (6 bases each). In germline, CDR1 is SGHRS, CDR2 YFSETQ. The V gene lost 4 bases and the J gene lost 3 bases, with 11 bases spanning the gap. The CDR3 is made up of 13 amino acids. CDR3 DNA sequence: TGCGCCAGCAGCCCGGGGGACATCTACGAGCAGTACTTC. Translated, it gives CASSPGDIYEQYF.

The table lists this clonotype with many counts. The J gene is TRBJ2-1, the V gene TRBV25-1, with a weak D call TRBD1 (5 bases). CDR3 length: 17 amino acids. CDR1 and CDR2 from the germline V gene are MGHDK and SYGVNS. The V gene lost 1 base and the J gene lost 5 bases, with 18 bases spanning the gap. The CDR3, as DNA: TGTGCCAGCAGTGAATCAGGGTATAAGGGGCGCGACAATGAGCAGTTCTTC. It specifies CASSESGYKGRDNEQFF.

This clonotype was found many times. The CDR3 sequence is CASSFSRSTDTQYF. CDR3 sequence (DNA): TGTGCCAGCAGCTTCTCGCGCAGCACAGATACGCAGTATTTT. The chain uses TRBV11-2 and TRBJ2-3; D remains unclear. CDR1 is SGHAT, CDR2 FQNNGV, per germline. V shed 3 bases and J shed 0 bases, with 7 bases lying between them. The length of the CDR3 is 14 residues.

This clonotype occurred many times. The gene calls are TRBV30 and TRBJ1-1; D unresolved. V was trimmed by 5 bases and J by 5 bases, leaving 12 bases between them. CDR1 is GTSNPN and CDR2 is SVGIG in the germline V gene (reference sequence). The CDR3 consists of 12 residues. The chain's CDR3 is CAWRRGRTEAFF. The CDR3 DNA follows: TGTGCCTGGCGAAGAGGGAGAACTGAAGCTTTCTTT.

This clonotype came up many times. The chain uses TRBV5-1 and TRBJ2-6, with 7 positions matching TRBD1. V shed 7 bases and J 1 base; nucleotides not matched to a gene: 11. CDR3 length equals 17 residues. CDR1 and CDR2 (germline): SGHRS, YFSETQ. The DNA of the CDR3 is TGCGCCAGCGCGCGTGGGACAGATTCTTCTGGGGCCAACGTCCTGACTTTC. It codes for CASARGTDSSGANVLTF.

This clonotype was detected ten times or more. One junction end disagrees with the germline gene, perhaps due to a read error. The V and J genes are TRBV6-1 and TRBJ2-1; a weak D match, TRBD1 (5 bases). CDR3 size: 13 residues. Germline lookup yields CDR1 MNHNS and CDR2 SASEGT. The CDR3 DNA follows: TGTGCCAGCAGTGAAGTTGATCCAGGGTTAGAACTCTTC. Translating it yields CASSEVDPGLELF.

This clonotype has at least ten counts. The CDR3 region is CASSQDLQRGVREQYF. DNA for the CDR3: TGTGCCAGCAGCCAAGATCTGCAGCGGGGGGTTAGAGAGCAGTACTTC. V is TRBV3-1 and J is TRBJ2-7; 9 bases match TRBD2. The CDR3 runs to 16 residues. V lost 0 bases and J lost 7; bases outside the gene matches: 10. Germline-derived CDR1 and CDR2 are LGHDT and YNNKEL (reference sequence).

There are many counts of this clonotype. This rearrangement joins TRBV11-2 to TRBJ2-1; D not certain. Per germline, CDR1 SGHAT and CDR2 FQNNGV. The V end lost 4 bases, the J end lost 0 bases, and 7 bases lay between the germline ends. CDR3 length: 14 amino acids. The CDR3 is CASSSTSSYNEQFF. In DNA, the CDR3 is TGTGCCAGCAGCTCTACGAGCTCCTACAATGAGCAGTTCTTC.

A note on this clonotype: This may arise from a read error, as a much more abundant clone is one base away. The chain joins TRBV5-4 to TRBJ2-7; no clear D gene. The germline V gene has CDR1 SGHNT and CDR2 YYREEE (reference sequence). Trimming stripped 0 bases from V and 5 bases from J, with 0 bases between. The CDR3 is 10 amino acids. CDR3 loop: CASSLDEQYF. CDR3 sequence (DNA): TGTGCCAGCAGCTTGGACGAGCAGTACTTC.

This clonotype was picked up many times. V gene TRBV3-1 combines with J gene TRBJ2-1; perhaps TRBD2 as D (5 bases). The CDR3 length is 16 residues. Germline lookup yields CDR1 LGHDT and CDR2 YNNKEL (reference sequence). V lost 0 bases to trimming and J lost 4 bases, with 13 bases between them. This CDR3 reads CASSQDRGTGYNEQFF. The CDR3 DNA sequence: TGTGCCAGCAGCCAAGACCGGGGTACGGGGTACAATGAGCAGTTCTTC.

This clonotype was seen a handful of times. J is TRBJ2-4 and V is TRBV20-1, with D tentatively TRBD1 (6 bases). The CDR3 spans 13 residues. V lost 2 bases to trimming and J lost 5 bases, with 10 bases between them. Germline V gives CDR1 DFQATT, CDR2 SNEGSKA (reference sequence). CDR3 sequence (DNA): TGCAGTGCTAGATCACAGGGAGAAAACATTCAGTACTTC. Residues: CSARSQGENIQYF.

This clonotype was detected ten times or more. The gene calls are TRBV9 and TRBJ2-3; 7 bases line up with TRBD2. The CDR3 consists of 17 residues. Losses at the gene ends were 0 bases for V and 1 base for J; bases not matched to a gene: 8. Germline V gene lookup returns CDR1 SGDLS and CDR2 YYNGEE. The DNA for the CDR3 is TGTGCCAGCAGCGTAGCTCTGGCTAGCGGACGCACAGATACGCAGTATTTT. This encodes CASSVALASGRTDTQYF.

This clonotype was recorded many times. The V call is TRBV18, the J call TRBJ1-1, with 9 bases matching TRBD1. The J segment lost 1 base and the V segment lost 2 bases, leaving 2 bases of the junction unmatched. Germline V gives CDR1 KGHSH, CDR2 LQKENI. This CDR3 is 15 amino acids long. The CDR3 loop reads CASSPGTGTNTEAFF. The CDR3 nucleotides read TGTGCCAGCTCACCAGGGACAGGGACGAACACTGAAGCTTTCTTT.

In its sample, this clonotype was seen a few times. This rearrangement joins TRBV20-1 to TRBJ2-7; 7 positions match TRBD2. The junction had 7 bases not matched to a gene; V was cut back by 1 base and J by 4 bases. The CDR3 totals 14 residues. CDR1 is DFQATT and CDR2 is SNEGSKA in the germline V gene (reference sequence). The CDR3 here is CSARARPGGYEQYF. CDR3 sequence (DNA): TGCAGTGCTAGAGCTCGGCCGGGGGGTTACGAGCAGTACTTC.

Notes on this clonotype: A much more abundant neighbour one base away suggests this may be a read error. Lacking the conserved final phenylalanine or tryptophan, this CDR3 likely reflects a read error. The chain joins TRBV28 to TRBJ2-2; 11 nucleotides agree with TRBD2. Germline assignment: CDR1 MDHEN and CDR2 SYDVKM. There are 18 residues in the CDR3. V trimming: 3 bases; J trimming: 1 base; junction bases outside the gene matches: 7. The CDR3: CASSFRGLAVQNTGELFS. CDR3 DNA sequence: TGTGCCAGCAGTTTCCGGGGACTAGCGGTTCAGAACACCGGGGAGCTGTTTTCT.

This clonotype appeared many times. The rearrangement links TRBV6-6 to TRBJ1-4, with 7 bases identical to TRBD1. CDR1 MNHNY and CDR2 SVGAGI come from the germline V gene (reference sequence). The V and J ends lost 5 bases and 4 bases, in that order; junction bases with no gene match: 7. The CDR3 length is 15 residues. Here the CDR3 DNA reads TGTGCCAGCAGTAATCGACAGGGCCTTAATGAAAAACTGTTTTTT. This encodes CASSNRQGLNEKLFF.

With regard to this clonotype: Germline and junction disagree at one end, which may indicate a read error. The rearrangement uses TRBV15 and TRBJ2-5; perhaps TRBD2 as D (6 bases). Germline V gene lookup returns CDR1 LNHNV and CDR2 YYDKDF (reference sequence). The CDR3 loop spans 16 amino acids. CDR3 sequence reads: CATSRAPVAEVETQYF. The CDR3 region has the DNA TGTGCCACCAGCAGAGCTCCTGTAGCGGAGGTAGAGACCCAGTACTTT.

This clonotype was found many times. DNA of the CDR3: TGTGCCAGCAGCCGACCGACAGGGCACCAAGAGACCCAGTACTTC. Amino acid sequence: CASSRPTGHQETQYF. J is TRBJ2-5 and V is TRBV5-4; 7 bases match TRBD1. CDR1 is SGHNT, CDR2 YYREEE, per germline (reference sequence). J lost 0 bases, V lost 4 bases, and 6 bases had no gene match. The length of the CDR3 is 15 residues. Combining the CDR3 with reference TRBV5-4 and TRBJ2-5 gives the whole variable domain ETGVTQSPTHLIKTRGQQVTLRCSSQSGHNTVSWYQQALGQGPQFIFQYYREEENGRGNFPPRFSGLQFPNYSSELNVNALELDDSALYLCASSRPTGHQETQYFGPGTRLLVL.

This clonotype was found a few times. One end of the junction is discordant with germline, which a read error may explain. CDR3 sequence: CASSQDLQVNTGAFF. The DNA of the CDR3 is TGCGCCAGCAGCCAAGATTTGCAAGTGAACACTGGAGCTTTCTTT. This chain joins TRBV4-1 and TRBJ1-1; D gene uncertain. The CDR3 totals 15 residues. CDR1 and CDR2 (germline): MGHRA, YSYEKL.

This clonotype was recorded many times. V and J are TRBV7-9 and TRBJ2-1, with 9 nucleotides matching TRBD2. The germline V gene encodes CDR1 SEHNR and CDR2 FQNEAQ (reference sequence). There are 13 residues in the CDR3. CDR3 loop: CAISGSHYNEQFF. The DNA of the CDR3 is TGTGCGATTAGCGGGAGCCACTACAATGAGCAGTTCTTC.

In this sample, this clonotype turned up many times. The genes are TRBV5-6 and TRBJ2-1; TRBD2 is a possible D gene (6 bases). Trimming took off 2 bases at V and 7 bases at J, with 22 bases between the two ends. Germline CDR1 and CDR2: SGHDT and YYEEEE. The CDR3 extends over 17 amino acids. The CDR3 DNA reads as TGTGCCAGCAGCTTTAGGTTGAGCCTAGCGTCGGAAAATGAGCAGTTCTTC. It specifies CASSFRLSLASENEQFF.

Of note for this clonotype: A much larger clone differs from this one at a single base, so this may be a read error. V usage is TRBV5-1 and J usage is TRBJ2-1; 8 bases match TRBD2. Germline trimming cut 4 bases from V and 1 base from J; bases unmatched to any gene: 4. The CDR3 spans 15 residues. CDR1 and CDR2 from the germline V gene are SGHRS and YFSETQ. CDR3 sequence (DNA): TGCGCCAGCAGCGCAGCTAGCGGGTCCTACAATGAGCAGTTCTTC. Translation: CASSAASGSYNEQFF.

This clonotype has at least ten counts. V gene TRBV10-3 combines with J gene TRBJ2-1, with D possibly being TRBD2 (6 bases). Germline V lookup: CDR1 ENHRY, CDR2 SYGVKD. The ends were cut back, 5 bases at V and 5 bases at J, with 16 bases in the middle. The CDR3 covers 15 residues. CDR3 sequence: CAISRVGGSNNEQFF. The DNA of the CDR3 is TGTGCCATCAGTAGGGTTGGGGGGTCAAACAATGAGCAGTTCTTC.

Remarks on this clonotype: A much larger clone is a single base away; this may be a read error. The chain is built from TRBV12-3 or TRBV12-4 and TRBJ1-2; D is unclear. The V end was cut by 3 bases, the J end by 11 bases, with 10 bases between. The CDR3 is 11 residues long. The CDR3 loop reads CASSFRKRYTF. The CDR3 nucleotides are TGTGCCAGCAGTTTTAGAAAACGGTACACCTTC.